A selection of T cell receptor beta chains follows, all from one sample in a study of T cells in Graves' hyperthyroidism and ophthalmopathy. TCRdb recomputed calls from the multiplex PCR reads with MiXCR, one row per CDR3 protein. The table lists 650,000 to 750,000 distinct CDR3 sequences, around 13% of them singletons. Sequenced: blood. The receptor source for this set is a woman under 30 with Graves' hyperthyroidism. Both conserved end residues are part of each CDR3. D genes are given only for firm matches. The listing skips clone size in some rows; elsewhere it reads once, few, many or a size class.

clone size,D gene,V gene,J gene,CDR3 protein,CDR3 DNA
many,TRBD2,TRBV7-2,TRBJ2-1,CASSILAGGPGEQFF,TGTGCCAGCAGCATACTAGCGGGAGGGCCTGGTGAGCAGTTCTTC
many,-,TRBV6-6,TRBJ1-1,CASSYSGMNTEAFF,TGTGCCAGCAGTTACTCCGGTATGAACACTGAAGCTTTCTTT
many,-,TRBV3-1,TRBJ1-4,CASSQAGRGIEKLFF,TGTGCCAGCAGCCAAGCTGGTCGGGGGATTGAAAAACTGTTTTTT
-,-,TRBV19,TRBJ1-1,CASSMYAGRRNTEAFF,TGTGCCAGTAGTATGTATGCAGGGCGGAGGAACACTGAAGCTTTCTTT
-,TRBD2,TRBV6-1,TRBJ2-2,CASSPTGTSGRWRDTGELFF,TGTGCCAGCAGTCCCACCGGGACTAGCGGGAGGTGGAGAGACACCGGGGAGCTGTTTTTT
-,-,TRBV7-9,TRBJ2-7,CASSLGEYSYEQYF,TGTGCCAGCAGCTTAGGCGAATACTCCTACGAGCAGTACTTC
few,-,TRBV12-3/TRBV12-4,TRBJ2-2,CASSLDLGWENTGELFF,TGTGCCAGCAGTTTAGATTTAGGGTGGGAGAACACCGGGGAGCTGTTTTTT
many,TRBD2,TRBV20-1,TRBJ2-5,CRRGRGRETQYF,TGCAGGCGGGGGAGAGGACGAGAGACCCAGTACTTC
few,-,TRBV7-2,TRBJ2-6,CASSTLGGANVLTF,TGTGCCAGCAGCACCCTCGGGGGGGCCAACGTCCTGACTTTC
few,-,TRBV4-3,TRBJ1-6,CASSQEGGGSYNSPLHF,TGCGCCAGCAGCCAAGAGGGGGGGGGATCCTATAATTCACCCCTCCACTTT
many,TRBD2,TRBV6-2/TRBV6-3,TRBJ2-2,CASSLGLAGAAGELFF,TGTGCCAGCAGCTTGGGACTAGCGGGAGCCGCCGGGGAGCTGTTTTTT
many,-,TRBV6-5,TRBJ2-7,CASSYSGNSYEQYF,TGTGCCAGCAGTTACTCGGGCAACTCCTACGAGCAGTACTTC
-,-,TRBV5-1,TRBJ1-5,CASSLGGVGQPQHF,TGCGCCAGCAGCTTGGGAGGGGTGGGTCAGCCCCAGCATTTT
few,-,TRBV29-1,TRBJ2-7,CSFGANNEQYF,TGCAGCTTCGGGGCCAACAACGAGCAGTACTTC
-,-,TRBV2,TRBJ2-3,CASSDGGVPDTQYF,TGTGCCAGCAGTGATGGGGGCGTCCCAGATACGCAGTATTTT
-,-,TRBV5-1,TRBJ2-1,CASWGASSYEQFF,TGTGCCAGCTGGGGGGCCAGCTCCTACGAGCAGTTCTTC
many,-,TRBV4-3,TRBJ2-5,CASSQDPGQETQYF,TGCGCCAGCAGCCAAGATCCAGGCCAAGAGACCCAGTACTTC